Presented here are 9 T cell receptor beta chains from one specimen sequenced in a study of Ad26.COV2.S vaccination and SARS-CoV-2 variants. As to treatment: about 20 received Ad26.COV2.S at low or high dose, single or two shots; several received placebo; per-sample allocation not given. Each sample was drawn 63 days after the first injection (of vaccine or placebo). Using immunoSEQ multiplex PCR, the repertoire was profiled, and TCRdb retains in-frame clones only, with some absent. The sample yields about 350,000 clones, about 87% seen once. Specimen: peripheral blood, collected in a trial of Ad26.COV2.S vaccine versus placebo. These receptors were collected from a person aged 18 to 65 who received the Ad26.COV2.S COVID-19 vaccine or a placebo.

This clone was found once. This chain links TRBV30 with TRBJ1-2, with no clear D. Per germline, CDR1 GTSNPN and CDR2 SVGIG (reference sequence). This CDR3 is 13 amino acids long. Trimming pared 3 bases from V and 6 bases from J, leaving 14 bases between. The CDR3 loop is CAWSSGRFDGYTF. In DNA, the CDR3 is TGTGCCTGGAGCTCAGGAAGGTTCGATGGCTACACCTTC.

This clone was found a few times. J is TRBJ1-3 and V is TRBV29-1; D is unresolved. The CDR3 extends over 14 amino acids. V lost 2 bases and J lost 2, with 10 bases in between. Per the germline V gene, CDR1 is SQVTM and CDR2 is ANQGSEA. The CDR3 sequence: CSVEPESPGNTIYF. CDR3 nucleotide sequence: TGCAGCGTTGAACCGGAATCTCCTGGAAACACCATATATTTT. The full variable domain, with the rest looked up from reference TRBV29-1 and TRBJ1-3, is SAVISQKPSRDICQRGTSLTIQCQVDSQVTMMFWYRQQPGQSLTLIATANQGSEATYESGFVIDKFPISRPNLTFSTLTVSNMSPEDSSIYLCSVEPESPGNTIYFGEGSWLTVV.

This chain links TRBV3-1 (or the pseudogene TRBV3-2) with TRBJ2-1; D perhaps matches TRBD2 (7 bases). V was pared by 4 bases and J by 9 bases, with 25 bases between. Germline V gives CDR1 LGHDT, CDR2 YNNKEL (reference sequence). This CDR3 has 17 residues. CDR3 DNA: TGTGCCAGCAGCCCCGGACAGTTACTAAATCCGGGGGGTGAGCAGTTCTTC. It specifies CASSPGQLLNPGGEQFF.

The chain employs TRBV27 and TRBJ1-1; D possibly corresponds to TRBD1 (5 bases). Germline CDR1 reads MNHEY; CDR2 reads SMNVEV (reference sequence). The germline V and J ends were trimmed by 4 bases and 3 bases, with 15 bases remaining between them. The CDR3 has 15 amino acids. The CDR3 loop reads CASSSARGRYTEAFF. CDR3 DNA: TGTGCCAGCAGTTCCGCAAGGGGCAGGTACACTGAAGCTTTCTTT.

The chain links TRBV6-2 or TRBV6-3 to TRBJ2-3; TRBD2 matches 10 bases. V dropped 4 bases and J dropped 5; count of bases not matched to a gene: 9. This CDR3 is 16 amino acids long. Germline loops: CDR1 MNHEY, CDR2 SVGEGT. This CDR3 is CASSSAGTSDLDTQYF. The CDR3 DNA sequence: TGTGCCAGCAGTTCGGCCGGGACTAGCGATTTAGATACGCAGTATTTT.

The rearrangement links TRBV9 to TRBJ2-1; no firm D call. The CDR3 has 13 residues. Germline CDR1 SGDLS, CDR2 YYNGEE. V gave up 7 bases and J gave up 2 bases, with 10 bases separating them. The CDR3 reads CASSPSTYNEQFF. CDR3 DNA: TGTGCCAGCTCACCCTCAACCTACAATGAGCAGTTCTTC.

V gene TRBV19 combines with J gene TRBJ2-3; TRBD1 agrees at 8 bases. CDR1 LNHDA and CDR2 SQIVND come from the germline V gene (reference sequence). This CDR3 has 15 residues. V was clipped by 6 bases and J by 7 bases; unmatched bases: 12. The CDR3 sequence: CASSDQGAPPYTQYF. CDR3 coding DNA: TGTGCCAGTAGCGATCAGGGGGCCCCACCCTATACGCAGTATTTT.

The chain combines TRBV9 with TRBJ2-1, with D uncertain. Germline V CDR1 and CDR2: SGDLS, YYNGEE. This CDR3 is 12 amino acids long. Trimming took off 3 bases at V and 5 bases at J, with 6 bases between the two ends. The CDR3 coding sequence is TGTGCCAGCAGCGGTGGACACAATGAGCAGTTCTTC. It is translated as CASSGGHNEQFF.

This chain links TRBV28 with TRBJ1-4; D may be TRBD1 (5 bases). Looked up from germline, CDR1 is MDHEN and CDR2 is SYDVKM. Trimming cost V 4 bases and J 6 bases, with 12 bases left between them. CDR3 length: 14 amino acids. The CDR3 here is CASSYTGGDEKLFF. CDR3 DNA: TGTGCCAGCAGTTATACGGGGGGGGATGAAAAACTGTTTTTT.